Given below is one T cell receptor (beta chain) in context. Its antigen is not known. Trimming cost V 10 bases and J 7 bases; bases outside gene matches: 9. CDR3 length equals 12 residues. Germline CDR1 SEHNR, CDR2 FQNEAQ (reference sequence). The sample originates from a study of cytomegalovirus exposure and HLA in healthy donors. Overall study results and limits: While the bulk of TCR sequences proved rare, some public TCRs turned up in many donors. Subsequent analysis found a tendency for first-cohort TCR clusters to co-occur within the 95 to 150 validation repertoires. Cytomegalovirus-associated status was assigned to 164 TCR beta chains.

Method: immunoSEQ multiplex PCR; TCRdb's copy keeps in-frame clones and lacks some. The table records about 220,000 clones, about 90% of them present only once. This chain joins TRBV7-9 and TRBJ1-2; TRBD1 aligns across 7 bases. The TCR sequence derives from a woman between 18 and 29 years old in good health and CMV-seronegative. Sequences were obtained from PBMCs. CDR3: CATTGQLSGYTF. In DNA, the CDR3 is TGTGCCACCACGGGACAGTTGAGTGGCTACACCTTC.